This paragraph covers one T cell receptor beta chain sequence. TCR cDNA molecules each had a unique molecular identifier. TCRdb reanalysed the 5' RACE reads using MiXCR and keeps one entry per CDR3 protein. This table has about 1,500 distinct CDR3 sequences, roughly a quarter appearing once. This entry is derived from a study of spatial heterogeneity in lung cancer. Germline CDR1 is PRHDT and CDR2 is FYEKMQ (reference sequence). This CDR3 has 16 residues. Trimming at V came to 4 bases and at J to 4 bases, leaving 12 bases not matched to a gene. Time point: sample taken at primary tumor resection. Whole RNA obtained from tumor, nontumor lung or frozen PBMC underwent sequencing without sorting. Samples were donated by 72 untreated early-stage non-small cell lung cancer patients.

Here the sequenced sample was PBMCs, taken at surgery. This rearrangement joins TRBV13 to TRBJ2-7; 8 bases fit TRBD1. The TCR was taken from a male donor with early-stage non-small cell lung cancer. Here the CDR3 DNA reads TGTGCCAGCAGCTGCGAAACAGGGGGTCCGGTTTACGAGCAGTACTTC. Amino acids: CASSCETGGPVYEQYF.